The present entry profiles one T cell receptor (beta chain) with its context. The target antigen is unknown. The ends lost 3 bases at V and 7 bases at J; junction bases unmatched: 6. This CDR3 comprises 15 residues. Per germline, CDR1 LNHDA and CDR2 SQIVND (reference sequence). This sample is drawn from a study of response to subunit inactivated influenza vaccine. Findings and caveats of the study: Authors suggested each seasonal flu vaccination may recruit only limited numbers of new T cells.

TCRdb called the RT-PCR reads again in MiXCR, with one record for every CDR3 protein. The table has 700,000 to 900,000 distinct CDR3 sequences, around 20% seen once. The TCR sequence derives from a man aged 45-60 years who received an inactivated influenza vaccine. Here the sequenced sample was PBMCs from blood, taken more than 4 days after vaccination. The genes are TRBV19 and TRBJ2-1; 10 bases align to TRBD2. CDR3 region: CASSISSGRGNEQFF. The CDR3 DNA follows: TGTGCCAGTAGTATTTCAAGCGGGAGGGGTAATGAGCAGTTCTTC. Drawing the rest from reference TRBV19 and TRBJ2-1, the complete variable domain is DGGITQSPKYLFRKEGQNVTLSCEQNLNHDAMYWYRQDPGQGLRLIYYSQIVNDFQKGDIAEGYSVSREKKESFPLTVTSAQKNPTAFYLCASSISSGRGNEQFFGPGTRLTVL.